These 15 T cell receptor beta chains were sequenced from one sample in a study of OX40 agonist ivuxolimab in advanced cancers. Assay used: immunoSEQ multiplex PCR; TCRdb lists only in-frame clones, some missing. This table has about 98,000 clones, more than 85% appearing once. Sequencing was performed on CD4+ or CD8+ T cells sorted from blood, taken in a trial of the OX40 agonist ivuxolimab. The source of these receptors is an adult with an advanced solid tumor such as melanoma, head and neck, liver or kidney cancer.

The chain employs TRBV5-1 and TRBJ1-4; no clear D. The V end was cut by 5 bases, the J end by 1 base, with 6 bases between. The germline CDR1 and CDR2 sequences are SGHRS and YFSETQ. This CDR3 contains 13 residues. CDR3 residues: CASRRETNEKLFF. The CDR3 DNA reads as TGCGCCAGCAGACGGGAAACTAATGAAAAACTGTTTTTT.

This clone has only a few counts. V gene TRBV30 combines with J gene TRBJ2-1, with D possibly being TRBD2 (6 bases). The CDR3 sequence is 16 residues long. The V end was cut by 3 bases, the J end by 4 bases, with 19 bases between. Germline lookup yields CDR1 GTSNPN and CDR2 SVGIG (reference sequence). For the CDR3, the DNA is TGTGCCTGGAGCGTTAAAGGGCTAGCGCCTTACAATGAGCAGTTCTTC. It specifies CAWSVKGLAPYNEQFF.

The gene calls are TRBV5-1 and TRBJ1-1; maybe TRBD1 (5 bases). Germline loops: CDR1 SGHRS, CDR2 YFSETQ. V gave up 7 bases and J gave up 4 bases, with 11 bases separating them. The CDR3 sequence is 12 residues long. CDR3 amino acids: CASSNGGTEAFF. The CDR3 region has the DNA TGCGCCAGCTCCAACGGGGGCACTGAAGCTTTCTTT. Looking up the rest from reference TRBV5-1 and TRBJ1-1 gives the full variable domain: KAGVTQTPRYLIKTRGQQVTLSCSPISGHRSVSWYQQTPGQGLQFLFEYFSETQRNKGNFPGRFSGRQFSNSRSEMNVSTLELGDSALYLCASSNGGTEAFFGQGTRLTVV.

Here the CDR3 DNA reads TGTGCCAGCGCACGGGCTGTTATCACAGATACGCAGTATTTT. This gives the protein CASARAVITDTQYF. The chain is built from TRBV7-9 and TRBJ2-3; no definite D call. With 8 bases removed from V and 2 bases from J, the gap between germline ends came to 14 bases. The CDR3 has 14 amino acids. Germline loops: CDR1 SEHNR, CDR2 FQNEAQ (reference sequence). Supplemented by reference TRBV7-9 and TRBJ2-3, the full variable domain reads DTGVSQNPRHKITKRGQNVTFRCDPISEHNRLYWYRQTLGQGPEFLTYFQNEAQLEKSRLLSDRFSAERPKGSFSTLEIQRTEQGDSAMYLCASARAVITDTQYFGPGTRLTVL.

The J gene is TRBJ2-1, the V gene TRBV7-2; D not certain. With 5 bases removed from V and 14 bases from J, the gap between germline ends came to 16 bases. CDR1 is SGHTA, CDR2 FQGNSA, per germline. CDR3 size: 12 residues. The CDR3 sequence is CASSQAPSQKFF. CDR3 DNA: TGTGCCAGCAGCCAGGCGCCCTCCCAGAAGTTCTTC.

The CDR3 DNA is TGTGCCAGCAGCTTAGCGCATCGAGGCAGGGGGCTGGATTACACTGAAGCTTTCTTT. Translating gives CASSLAHRGRGLDYTEAFF. The rearrangement links TRBV7-4 to TRBJ1-1, with 8 bases identical to TRBD1. Germline V gives CDR1 SGHVT, CDR2 SQSDAQ. The V and J ends lost 0 bases and 3 bases, in that order; junction bases with no gene match: 15. The CDR3 sequence is 19 residues long.

This chain's CDR3 is CASSLGLAVADTQYF. The CDR3 DNA reads as TGTGCCAGCAGCTTAGGCCTAGCGGTCGCAGATACGCAGTATTTT. V usage is TRBV7-6 and J usage is TRBJ2-3, with 7 bases fitting TRBD2. J gave up 4 bases and V 1 base, and 5 bases lay outside the gene matches. The germline CDR1 and CDR2 sequences are SGHVS and FNYEAQ. The CDR3 is 15 amino acids.

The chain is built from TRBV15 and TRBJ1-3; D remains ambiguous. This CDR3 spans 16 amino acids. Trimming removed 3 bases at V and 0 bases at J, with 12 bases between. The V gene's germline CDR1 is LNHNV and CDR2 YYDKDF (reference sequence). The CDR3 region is CATSRAADNSGNTIYF. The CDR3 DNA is TGTGCCACCAGCAGGGCCGCCGACAACTCTGGAAACACCATATATTTT.

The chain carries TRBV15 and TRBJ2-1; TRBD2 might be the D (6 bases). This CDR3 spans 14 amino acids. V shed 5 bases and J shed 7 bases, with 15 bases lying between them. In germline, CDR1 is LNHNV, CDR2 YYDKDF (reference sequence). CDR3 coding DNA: TGTGCCACCAGCTTTCCCGGGACTGTGAATGAGCAGTTCTTC. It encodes CATSFPGTVNEQFF.

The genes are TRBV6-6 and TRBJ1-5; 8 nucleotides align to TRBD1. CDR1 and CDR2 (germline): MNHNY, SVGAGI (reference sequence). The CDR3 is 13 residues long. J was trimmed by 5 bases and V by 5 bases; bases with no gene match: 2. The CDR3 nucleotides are TGTGCCAGCAGTCCGGACAGGGATCAGCCCCAGCATTTT. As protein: CASSPDRDQPQHF.

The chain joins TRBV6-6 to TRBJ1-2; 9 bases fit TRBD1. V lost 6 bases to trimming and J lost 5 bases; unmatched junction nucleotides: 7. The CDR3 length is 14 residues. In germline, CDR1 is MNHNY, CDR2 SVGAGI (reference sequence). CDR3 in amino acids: CASSNGQGIYGYTF. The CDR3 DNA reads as TGTGCCAGCAGCAACGGACAGGGGATATATGGCTACACCTTC.

CDR3 coding DNA: TGTGCCAGCAGTAGGTGGGGCACTGAAGCTTTCTTT. It encodes CASSRWGTEAFF. The V gene is TRBV14, the J gene TRBJ1-1; D gene ambiguous. From germline, CDR1 is SGHDN and CDR2 FVKESK. The V gene lost 6 bases and the J gene lost 4 bases, with 9 bases spanning the gap. The CDR3 covers 12 residues.

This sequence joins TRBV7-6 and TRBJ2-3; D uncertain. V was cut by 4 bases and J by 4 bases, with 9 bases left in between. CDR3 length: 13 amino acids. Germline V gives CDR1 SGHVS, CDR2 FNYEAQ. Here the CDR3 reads CASSSDGPDTQYF. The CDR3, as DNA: TGTGCCAGCAGCTCCGACGGCCCAGATACGCAGTATTTT.

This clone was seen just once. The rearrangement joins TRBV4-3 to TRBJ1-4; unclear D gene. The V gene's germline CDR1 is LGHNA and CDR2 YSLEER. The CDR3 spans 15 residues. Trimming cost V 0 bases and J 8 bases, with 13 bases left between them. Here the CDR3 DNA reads TGCGCCAGCAGCCAAGATTTGGGCAGTTGGGAAAAACTGTTTTTT. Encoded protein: CASSQDLGSWEKLFF.

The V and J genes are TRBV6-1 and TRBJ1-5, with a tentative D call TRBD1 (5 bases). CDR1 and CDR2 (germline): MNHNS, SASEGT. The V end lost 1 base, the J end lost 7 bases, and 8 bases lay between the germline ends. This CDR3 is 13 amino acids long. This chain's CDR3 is CASSEVRGQPQHF. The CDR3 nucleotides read TGTGCCAGCAGTGAAGTGCGGGGGCAGCCCCAGCATTTT.